A selection of T cell receptor beta chains follows, all from one sample in a study of radiotherapy plus CTLA-4 blockade in lung cancer. The protocol was immunoSEQ multiplex PCR, while the TCRdb copy is restricted to in-frame clones and leaves out a portion. In the table there are 30,000 to 50,000 clones, roughly three quarters of which are singletons. The material was peripheral blood, obtained from a patient treated with radiotherapy plus ipilimumab. These receptors came from a human donor with non-small cell lung cancer that progressed on radiotherapy plus ipilimumab. CDR3s include the opening cysteine and the closing phenylalanine or tryptophan. The D gene is left open where the match is weak. Rows may omit the clone size; those that give it use once, few, many or a size class.

v_call,clone_size,j_call,d_call,cdr3_length,cdr3_nt,cdr3_aa
TRBV5-1,.,TRBJ1-1,.,12,TGCGCCAGCAGCGAAGTAACAGGGACAGCTTTCTTT,CASSEVTGTAFF
TRBV25-1,few,TRBJ1-2,.,12,TGTGCCAGCAGTGAACAGTGGTATGGCTACACCTTC,CASSEQWYGYTF
TRBV5-1,.,TRBJ2-3,.,14,TGCGCCAGCAACTCGGGGGGCCGGTTGGATACGCAGTATTTT,CASNSGGRLDTQYF
TRBV4-2,.,TRBJ1-3,.,16,TGTGCCAGCAACGATGGGTCGGGTCTCTCTGGAAACACCATATATTTT,CASNDGSGLSGNTIYF
TRBV7-9,.,TRBJ2-3,.,15,TGTGCCAGCAGCTTAGGACAGATTAGCACAGATACGCAGTATTTT,CASSLGQISTDTQYF
TRBV6-5,few,TRBJ2-7,.,12,TGTGCCAGCAGCCCGACAGGTTTCGAGCAGTACTTC,CASSPTGFEQYF
TRBV4-3,many,TRBJ1-3,.,14,TGCGCCAGCAGCAGCGGATACTCTGGAAACACCATATATTTT,CASSSGYSGNTIYF
TRBV28,.,TRBJ2-3,TRBD2,14,TGTGCCAGCAGTTTATTGCGGGGGAGGAATACGCAGTATTTT,CASSLLRGRNTQYF
TRBV7-2,once,TRBJ2-1,TRBD2,16,TGTGCCAGCAGCCCGGGTAGCGGGAACTCCTACAATGAGCAGTTCTTC,CASSPGSGNSYNEQFF
TRBV2,.,TRBJ2-1,.,16,TGTGCCAGCAGTGAAAATGGCAGGGACTCCTACAATGAGCAGTTCTTC,CASSENGRDSYNEQFF
TRBV6-1,.,TRBJ2-5,TRBD1,16,TGTGCCAGCAGTGGGGGGGGGACAGGGGGCCTGGAGACCCAGTACTTC,CASSGGGTGGLETQYF
TRBV19,.,TRBJ2-4,.,15,TGTGCCAGTACATCAGACAACCAAGCCAAAAACATTCAGTACTTC,CASTSDNQAKNIQYF
TRBV7-3,.,TRBJ2-7,.,12,TGTGCCAGCAGCTTAAAGATGGCGGTACCCCACTTC,CASSLKMAVPHF
TRBV6-1,.,TRBJ2-3,TRBD2,16,TGTGCCAGCAGTGTGTACGGGGGGACGAGCACAGATACGCAGTATTTT,CASSVYGGTSTDTQYF
TRBV6-5,few,TRBJ2-1,TRBD2,15,TGTGCCAGCAGTTACGGGCGGGGGGGCTCCGATGAGCAGTTCTTC,CASSYGRGGSDEQFF
TRBV11-2,.,TRBJ2-2,TRBD2,15,TGTGCCAGCAGCTCGGGACTAGCGGACACCGGGGAGCTGTTTTTT,CASSSGLADTGELFF